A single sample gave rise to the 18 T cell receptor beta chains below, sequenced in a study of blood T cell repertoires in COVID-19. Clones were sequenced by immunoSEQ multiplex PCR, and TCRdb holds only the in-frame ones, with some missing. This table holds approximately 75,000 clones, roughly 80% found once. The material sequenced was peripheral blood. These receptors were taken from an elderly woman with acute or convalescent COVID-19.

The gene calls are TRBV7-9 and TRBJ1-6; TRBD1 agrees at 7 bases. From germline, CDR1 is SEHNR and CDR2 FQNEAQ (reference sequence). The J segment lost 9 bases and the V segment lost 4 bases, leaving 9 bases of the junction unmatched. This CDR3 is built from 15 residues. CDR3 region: CASSSWEAGGSPLHF. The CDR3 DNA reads TGTGCCAGCAGCTCCTGGGAGGCAGGGGGTTCACCCCTCCACTTT.

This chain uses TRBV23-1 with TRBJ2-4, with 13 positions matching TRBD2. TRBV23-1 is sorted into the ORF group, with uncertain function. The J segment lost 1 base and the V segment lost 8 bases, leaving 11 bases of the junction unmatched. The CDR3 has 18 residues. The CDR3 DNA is TGCGCCAGCGGACTCTCCGGGACTAGCGGGGCCGCCAAAAACATTCAGTACTTC. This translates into CASGLSGTSGAAKNIQYF.

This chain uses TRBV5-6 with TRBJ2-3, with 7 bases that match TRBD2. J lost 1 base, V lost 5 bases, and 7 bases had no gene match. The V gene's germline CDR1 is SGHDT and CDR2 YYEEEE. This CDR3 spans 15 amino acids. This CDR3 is CASRFDRGGTDTQYF. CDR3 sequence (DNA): TGTGCCAGCAGATTCGATCGGGGGGGCACAGATACGCAGTATTTT.

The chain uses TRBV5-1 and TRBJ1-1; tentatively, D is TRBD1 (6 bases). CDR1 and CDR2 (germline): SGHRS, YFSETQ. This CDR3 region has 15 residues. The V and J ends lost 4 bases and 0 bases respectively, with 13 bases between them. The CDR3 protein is CASSLRTVMNTEAFF. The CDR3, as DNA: TGCGCCAGCAGCCTTCGGACAGTTATGAACACTGAAGCTTTCTTT.

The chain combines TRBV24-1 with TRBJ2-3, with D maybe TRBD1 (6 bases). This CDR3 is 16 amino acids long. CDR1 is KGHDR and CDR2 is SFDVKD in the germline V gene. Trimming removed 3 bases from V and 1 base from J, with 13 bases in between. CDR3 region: CATSDPGDMGTDTQYF. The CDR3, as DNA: TGTGCCACCAGTGATCCTGGGGACATGGGCACAGATACGCAGTATTTT.

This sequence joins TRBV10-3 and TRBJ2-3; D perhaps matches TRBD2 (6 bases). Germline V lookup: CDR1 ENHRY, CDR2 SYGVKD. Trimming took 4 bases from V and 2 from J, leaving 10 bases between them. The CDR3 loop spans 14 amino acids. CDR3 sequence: CAISAGLNTDTQYF. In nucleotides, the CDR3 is TGTGCCATCAGTGCGGGACTCAACACAGATACGCAGTATTTT.

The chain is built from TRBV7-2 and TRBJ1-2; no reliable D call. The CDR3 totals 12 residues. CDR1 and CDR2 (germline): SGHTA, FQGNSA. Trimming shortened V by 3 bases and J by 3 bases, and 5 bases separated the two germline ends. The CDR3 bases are TGTGCCAGCAGCTTCCCTGACTATGGCTACACCTTC. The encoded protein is CASSFPDYGYTF.

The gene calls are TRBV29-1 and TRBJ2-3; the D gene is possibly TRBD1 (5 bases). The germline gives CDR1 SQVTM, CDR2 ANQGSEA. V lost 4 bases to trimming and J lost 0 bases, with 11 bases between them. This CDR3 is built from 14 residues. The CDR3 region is CSVAPGRSTDTQYF. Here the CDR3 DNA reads TGCAGCGTTGCGCCAGGGCGTAGCACAGATACGCAGTATTTT.

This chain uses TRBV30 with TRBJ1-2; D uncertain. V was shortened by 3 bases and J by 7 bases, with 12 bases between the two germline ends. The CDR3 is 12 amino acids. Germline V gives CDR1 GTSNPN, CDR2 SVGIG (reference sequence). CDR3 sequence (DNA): TGTGCCTGGAGCGAGCGGCTGGGTGGCTACACCTTC. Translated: CAWSERLGGYTF.

The chain's CDR3 is CASRLAGAPGEQYF. In DNA form, the CDR3 reads TGCGCCAGCAGATTAGCGGGGGCCCCCGGCGAGCAGTACTTC. The genes are TRBV10-2 and TRBJ2-7; 9 positions agree with TRBD2. CDR1 and CDR2 from the germline V gene are WSHSY and SAAADI. V shed 6 bases, J shed 6 bases, and the junction held 9 bases outside the gene matches. This CDR3 has 14 residues.

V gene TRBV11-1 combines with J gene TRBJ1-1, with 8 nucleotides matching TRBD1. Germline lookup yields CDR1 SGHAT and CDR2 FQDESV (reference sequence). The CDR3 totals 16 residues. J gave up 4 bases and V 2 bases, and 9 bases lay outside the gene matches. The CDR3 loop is CASSLPPTGGSTEAFF. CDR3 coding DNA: TGTGCCAGCAGCTTACCCCCAACAGGGGGGAGCACTGAAGCTTTCTTT.

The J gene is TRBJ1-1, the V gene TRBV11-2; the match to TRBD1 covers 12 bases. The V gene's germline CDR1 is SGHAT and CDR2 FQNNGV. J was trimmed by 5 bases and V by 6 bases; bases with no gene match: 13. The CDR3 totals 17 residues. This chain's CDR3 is CASSEGDRGRLRTEAFF. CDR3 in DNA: TGTGCCAGCAGTGAGGGGGACAGGGGGCGTTTAAGGACTGAAGCTTTCTTT.

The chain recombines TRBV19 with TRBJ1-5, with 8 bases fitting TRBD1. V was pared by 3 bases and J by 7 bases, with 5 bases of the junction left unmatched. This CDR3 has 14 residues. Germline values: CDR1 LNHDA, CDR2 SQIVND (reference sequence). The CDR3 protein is CASSIRRGPQPQHF. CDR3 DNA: TGTGCCAGTAGTATCCGCAGGGGGCCGCAGCCCCAGCATTTT.

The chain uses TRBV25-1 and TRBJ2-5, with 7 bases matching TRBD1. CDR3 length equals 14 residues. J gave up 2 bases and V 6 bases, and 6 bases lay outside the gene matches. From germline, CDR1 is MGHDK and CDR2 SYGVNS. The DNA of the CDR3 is TGTGCCAGCAGGAAGACAGGGACACAAGAGACCCAGTACTTC. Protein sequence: CASRKTGTQETQYF. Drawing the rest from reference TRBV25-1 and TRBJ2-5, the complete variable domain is EADIYQTPRYLVIGTGKKITLECSQTMGHDKMYWYQQDPGMELHLIHYSYGVNSTEKGDLSSESTVSRIRTEHFPLTLESARPSHTSQYLCASRKTGTQETQYFGPGTRLLVL.

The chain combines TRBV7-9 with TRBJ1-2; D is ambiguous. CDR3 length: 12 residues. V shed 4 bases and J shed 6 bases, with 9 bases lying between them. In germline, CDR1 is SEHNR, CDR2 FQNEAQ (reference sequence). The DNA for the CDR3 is TGTGCCAGCAGCTCCCCTCCGGATGGCTACACCTTC. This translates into CASSSPPDGYTF. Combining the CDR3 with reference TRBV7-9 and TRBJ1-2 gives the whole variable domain DTGVSQNPRHKITKRGQNVTFRCDPISEHNRLYWYRQTLGQGPEFLTYFQNEAQLEKSRLLSDRFSAERPKGSFSTLEIQRTEQGDSAMYLCASSSPPDGYTFGSGTRLTVV.

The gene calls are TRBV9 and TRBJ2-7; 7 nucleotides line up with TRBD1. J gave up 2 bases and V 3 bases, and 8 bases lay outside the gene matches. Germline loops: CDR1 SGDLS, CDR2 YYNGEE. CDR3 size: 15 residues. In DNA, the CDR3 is TGTGCCAGCAGCGCCCGGGACAGCCCTACCTACGAGCAGTACTTC. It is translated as CASSARDSPTYEQYF.

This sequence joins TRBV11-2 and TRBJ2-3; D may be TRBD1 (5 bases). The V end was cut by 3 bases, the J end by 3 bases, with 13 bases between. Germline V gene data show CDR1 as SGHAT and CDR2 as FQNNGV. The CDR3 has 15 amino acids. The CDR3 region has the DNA TGTGCCAGCAGCTTCCGCGGCAGGGAAACAGATACGCAGTATTTT. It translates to CASSFRGRETDTQYF.

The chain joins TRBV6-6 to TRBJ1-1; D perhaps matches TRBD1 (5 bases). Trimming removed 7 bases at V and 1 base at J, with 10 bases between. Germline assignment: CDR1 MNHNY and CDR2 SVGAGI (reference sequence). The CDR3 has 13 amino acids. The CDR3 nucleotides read TGTGCCAGCATTCTTCAGGGGAACACTGAAGCTTTCTTT. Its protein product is CASILQGNTEAFF.